A selection of T cell receptor beta chains follows, all from one sample in a study of identical twins. TCRdb reanalysed the 5' RACE reads using MiXCR and keeps one entry per CDR3 protein. The data contain hundreds of thousands of distinct CDR3 sequences, around 8.3% of them seen just once; the ten biggest clones take up approximately 0.89%. This sample also belongs to another study, concerning yellow fever vaccine responses in identical twins.

The sample comprised PBMCs. The origin of the receptors is a woman younger than 35 in good health. Each CDR3 is given with its conserved first and last residue. Each record gives: D gene, J gene, clone size, V gene, CDR3 protein, CDR3 DNA. D genes are given only for firm matches. Size values are once, few and many counts, or a class for expanded clones, and some rows have none.

TRBD2	TRBJ2-5	-	TRBV7-8	CASRVRLAGGIRETQYF	TGTGCCAGTCGGGTTCGGCTAGCGGGGGGGATTCGAGAGACCCAGTACTTC
TRBD1	TRBJ1-2	few	TRBV29-1	CSVTGEWGYTF	TGCAGCGTGACAGGGGAATGGGGCTACACCTTC
TRBD2	TRBJ2-5	-	TRBV11-1	CASSPPGTSGGAIKTQYF	TGTGCCAGCAGCCCACCCGGGACTAGCGGGGGGGCCATTAAGACCCAGTACTTC
TRBD2	TRBJ2-5	-	TRBV5-1	CASSLVSGGIQETQYF	TGCGCCAGCAGCTTGGTGAGCGGGGGGATACAAGAGACCCAGTACTTC
-	TRBJ2-1	-	TRBV6-2/TRBV6-3	CASSYTGPNEQFF	TGTGCCAGCAGTTACACGGGACCCAATGAGCAGTTCTTC
-	TRBJ2-7	-	TRBV3-1	CASSQGISSYEQYF	TGTGCCAGCAGCCAGGGGATTAGCTCCTACGAGCAGTACTTC
TRBD2	TRBJ2-7	-	TRBV29-1	CSVLGGTSGRRVAYEQYF	TGCAGCGTTTTGGGGGGGACTAGCGGGAGGCGTGTTGCCTACGAGCAGTACTTC
-	TRBJ2-2	few	TRBV7-9	CASSLVTGGAFTGELFF	TGTGCCAGCAGCTTAGTAACTGGCGGGGCCTTCACCGGGGAGCTGTTTTTT
TRBD2	TRBJ2-1	-	TRBV7-2	CASSSRGVLDEQFF	TGTGCCAGCAGCTCCCGGGGGGTGTTGGATGAGCAGTTCTTC
-	TRBJ2-1	many	TRBV27	CASSLQRGNEQFF	TGTGCCAGCAGTTTACAAAGGGGAAATGAGCAGTTCTTC
TRBD2	TRBJ2-3	few	TRBV5-1	CASRPIAGRGTDTQYF	TGCGCCAGCAGGCCCATAGCGGGACGGGGCACAGATACGCAGTATTTT
-	TRBJ1-5	many	TRBV20-1	CSAEQGRNQPQHF	TGCAGTGCCGAACAGGGAAGGAATCAGCCCCAGCATTTT
-	TRBJ1-6	few	TRBV2	CASSEDSSYNSPLHF	TGTGCCAGCAGTGAAGACAGCTCCTATAATTCACCCCTCCACTTT
TRBD2	TRBJ2-7	few	TRBV19	CASSIFGSGGPKQYF	TGTGCCAGTAGTATCTTCGGTAGCGGGGGCCCCAAGCAGTACTTC
TRBD2	TRBJ2-7	-	TRBV28	CASSRRGAAGGLVSPRNEQYF	TGTGCCAGCAGCCGCAGGGGTGCTGCGGGAGGGCTGGTTAGCCCGAGGAACGAGCAGTACTTC
-	TRBJ1-6	-	TRBV9	CASSPSVSYNSPLHF	TGTGCCAGCAGCCCCAGTGTCAGTTATAATTCACCCCTCCACTTT
-	TRBJ2-2	many	TRBV6-2/TRBV6-3	CASIDGATGQNELFF	TGTGCCAGCATCGACGGGGCGACAGGCCAAAATGAGCTGTTTTTT
-	TRBJ2-5	few	TRBV12-3/TRBV12-4	CASSPPDHQETQYF	TGTGCCAGCAGCCCCCCGGACCACCAAGAGACCCAGTACTTC
-	TRBJ2-7	many	TRBV4-3	CASSQQGGHEQYF	TGCGCCAGCAGCCAGCAAGGGGGGCACGAGCAGTACTTC
TRBD1	TRBJ2-6	-	TRBV10-3	CAISGQGKLAGANVLTF	TGTGCCATCAGCGGACAGGGCAAGTTGGCTGGGGCCAACGTCCTGACTTTC
-	TRBJ2-5	-	TRBV4-2	CASSQDSGSGRETQYF	TGTGCCAGCAGCCAAGATTCCGGGAGTGGGCGAGAGACCCAGTACTTC
TRBD1	TRBJ2-5	few	TRBV10-3	CATKSSRDRVIETQYF	TGTGCCACGAAATCAAGCCGGGACAGAGTTATAGAGACCCAGTACTTC
-	TRBJ2-3	few	TRBV28	CASSFLFRGRGGSNTDTQYF	TGTGCCAGCAGTTTTCTTTTCCGGGGAAGGGGTGGCAGTAACACAGATACGCAGTATTTT
TRBD1	TRBJ2-1	-	TRBV24-1	CATSDDDRGLYNEQFF	TGTGCCACCAGTGATGACGACAGGGGTCTTTACAATGAGCAGTTCTTC
-	TRBJ1-2	-	TRBV10-2	CASTGRDAYGYTF	TGCGCCAGCACTGGCAGAGACGCATATGGCTACACCTTC
TRBD1	TRBJ2-3	many	TRBV12-3/TRBV12-4	CASRTGAGTDTQYF	TGTGCCAGCAGAACAGGGGCTGGCACAGATACGCAGTATTTT
-	TRBJ2-2	few	TRBV6-2/TRBV6-3	CASSPLTYTNTGELFF	TGTGCCAGCAGTCCATTGACATATACGAACACCGGGGAGCTGTTTTTT
TRBD1	TRBJ2-7	-	TRBV7-8	CASSLGLGRDRVSYEQYF	TGTGCCAGCAGCTTAGGGCTCGGCCGGGACAGGGTATCCTACGAGCAGTACTTC
-	TRBJ1-1	few	TRBV27	CASSLSNLNTEAFF	TGTGCCAGCAGTTTATCTAACCTGAACACTGAAGCTTTCTTT
-	TRBJ1-1	few	TRBV27	CASSPGFLNTEAFF	TGTGCCAGCAGCCCGGGCTTCTTGAACACTGAAGCTTTCTTT
-	TRBJ2-2	-	TRBV20-1	CSALGVGNTGELFF	TGCAGTGCTTTGGGAGTGGGCAACACCGGGGAGCTGTTTTTT
-	TRBJ2-3	-	TRBV6-4	CASSLRDSDTDTQYF	TGTGCCAGCAGCCTCCGGGACTCTGACACAGATACGCAGTATTTT